These 18 T cell receptor beta chains share one sample of origin, sequenced in a study of OX40 agonist ivuxolimab in advanced cancers. Generated by immunoSEQ multiplex PCR, the TCRdb table keeps only in-frame clones and is missing some. The table has 95,000 to 150,000 clones, around 93% seen once. Source: CD4+ or CD8+ T cells sorted from blood, taken in a trial of the OX40 agonist ivuxolimab. These TCRs come from an adult with an advanced solid tumor such as melanoma, head and neck, liver or kidney cancer.

For the CDR3, the DNA is TGTGCCAGCAGGACTTGGACTGATTACGAGCAGTACTTC. Residues: CASRTWTDYEQYF. The V and J genes are TRBV6-1 and TRBJ2-7; D may be TRBD2 (5 bases). Between the trimmed V and J ends, which lost 6 bases and 4 bases, there was a span of 13 bases. This CDR3 is built from 13 residues. Looked up from germline, CDR1 is MNHNS and CDR2 is SASEGT.

A few counts support this clone. The V and J genes are TRBV14 and TRBJ1-1; D gene ambiguous. Germline V gene data show CDR1 as SGHDN and CDR2 as FVKESK. V shed 4 bases and J shed 9 bases, with 12 bases lying between them. The CDR3 totals 12 residues. The chain's CDR3 is CASSLQTAQAFF. The CDR3 DNA sequence: TGTGCCAGCAGCCTACAAACAGCTCAAGCTTTCTTT. The full variable domain, rest sourced from reference TRBV14 and TRBJ1-1, is EAGVTQFPSHSVIEKGQTVTLRCDPISGHDNLYWYRRVMGKEIKFLLHFVKESKQDESGMPNNRFLAERTGGTYSTLKVQPAELEDSGVYFCASSLQTAQAFFGQGTRLTVV.

This clone was counted between two and nine times. The chain joins TRBV19 to TRBJ2-5; TRBD2 matches 12 bases. V lost 4 bases and J lost 1; bases outside the gene matches: 10. The germline CDR1 and CDR2 sequences are LNHDA and SQIVND (reference sequence). This CDR3 has 18 residues. In DNA form, the CDR3 reads TGTGCCAGTAGTACGACCTTGGGACTAGCGGGCATCCAAGAGACCCAGTACTTC. As protein: CASSTTLGLAGIQETQYF. The variable domain in full, completed from reference TRBV19 and TRBJ2-5, reads DGGITQSPKYLFRKEGQNVTLSCEQNLNHDAMYWYRQDPGQGLRLIYYSQIVNDFQKGDIAEGYSVSREKKESFPLTVTSAQKNPTAFYLCASSTTLGLAGIQETQYFGPGTRLLVL.

The chain recombines TRBV7-8 with TRBJ2-2; 7 nucleotides align to TRBD2. CDR3 size: 15 residues. Trimming removed 5 bases from V and 4 bases from J; junction bases left unmatched: 7. Germline V gene data show CDR1 as SGHVS and CDR2 as FQNEAQ. The CDR3 here is CASSPLAEVTGELFF. The CDR3 DNA is TGTGCCAGCAGCCCTCTAGCGGAAGTCACCGGGGAGCTGTTTTTT. The entire variable domain, with the rest obtained from reference TRBV7-8 and TRBJ2-2, is as follows: GAGVSQSPRYKVAKRGQDVALRCDPISGHVSLFWYQQALGQGPEFLTYFQNEAQLDKSGLPSDRFFAERPEGSVSTLKIQRTQQEDSAVYLCASSPLAEVTGELFFGEGSRLTVL.

The chain uses TRBV25-1 and TRBJ1-2; 7 nucleotides line up with TRBD1. The CDR3 extends over 14 amino acids. Germline CDR1 and CDR2: MGHDK and SYGVNS. V shed 2 bases, J shed 4 bases, and the junction held 4 bases outside the gene matches. CDR3 bases: TGTGCCAGCAGTGAAGGAGGGGGCATCTATGGCTACACCTTC. Encoded protein: CASSEGGGIYGYTF.

The V and J genes are TRBV5-4 and TRBJ1-3; D gene unclear. Germline V lookup: CDR1 SGHNT, CDR2 YYREEE (reference sequence). There are 15 residues in the CDR3. Trimming took 2 bases from V and 0 from J, leaving 9 bases between them. The CDR3 spells CASSLKSNSGNTIYF. CDR3 nucleotide sequence: TGTGCCAGCAGCTTAAAAAGCAACTCTGGAAACACCATATATTTT.

This clone was detected once. The chain's CDR3 is CASMSQEYLLGGYTF. DNA for the CDR3: TGTGCCAGCATGAGCCAGGAGTACCTCCTTGGCGGCTACACCTTC. The genes are TRBV2 and TRBJ1-2, with D unclear. Germline values: CDR1 SNHLY, CDR2 FYNNEI. Trimming shortened V by 7 bases and J by 8 bases, and 23 bases separated the two germline ends. The CDR3 extends over 15 amino acids.

The chain combines TRBV11-2 with TRBJ1-5; D perhaps matches TRBD1 (6 bases). Germline V gene lookup returns CDR1 SGHAT and CDR2 FQNNGV. The CDR3 has 14 residues. Trimming removed 5 bases from V and 4 bases from J, with 12 bases in between. The CDR3 region is CASSPGTPNQPQHF. The CDR3 region has the DNA TGTGCCAGCAGCCCTGGGACACCAAATCAGCCCCAGCATTTT.

Regarding this clone: Compared with germline, one end of the junction differs, possibly owing to a read error. The chain has TRBV2 and TRBJ2-7; the match to TRBD2 covers 9 bases. Germline-derived CDR1 and CDR2 are SNHLY and FYNNEI. CDR3 length: 11 amino acids. DNA of the CDR3: TGTGCCAGCAGTGTCTTAGCGGGAGCCCTTTTC. Translated, it gives CASSVLAGALF.

The chain recombines TRBV5-6 with TRBJ1-5; 8 bases fit TRBD1. This CDR3 has 14 amino acids. The germline gives CDR1 SGHDT, CDR2 YYEEEE. Trimming cost V 6 bases and J 7 bases; bases outside gene matches: 9. The CDR3 loop reads CASTRTGTRQPQHF. CDR3 nucleotide sequence: TGTGCCAGCACCCGGACAGGGACAAGGCAGCCCCAGCATTTT.

A single count supports this clone. This chain joins TRBV6-1 and TRBJ1-1; D possibly corresponds to TRBD1 (6 bases). Between the trimmed V and J ends, which lost 3 bases and 1 base, there was a span of 6 bases. The CDR3 contains 13 residues. Germline lookup yields CDR1 MNHNS and CDR2 SASEGT. As DNA, the CDR3 is TGTGCCAGCAGTGAGGGACAGAACACTGAAGCTTTCTTT. Its translation is CASSEGQNTEAFF.

As for this clone: A junction boundary mismatches the germline segment, possibly from a read error. The chain carries TRBV7-7 and TRBJ2-5; TRBD1 matches 9 bases. The germline gives CDR1 SSHAT, CDR2 FNYEAQ (reference sequence). The CDR3 runs to 16 residues. The CDR3 region is CASSFGTGKFRETQYF. As DNA, the CDR3 is TGTGCTAGCAGCTTCGGGACAGGGAAATTTCGGGAGACCCAGTACTTC.

The chain is built from TRBV5-1 and TRBJ2-5; the match to TRBD1 covers 9 bases. The CDR3 extends over 15 amino acids. V lost 2 bases and J lost 1; bases outside the gene matches: 3. The germline CDR1 and CDR2 sequences are SGHRS and YFSETQ. The CDR3 loop is CASSLTGGGQETQYF. The DNA for the CDR3 is TGCGCCAGCAGCTTAACAGGGGGCGGCCAAGAGACCCAGTACTTC.

The chain recombines TRBV28 with TRBJ1-2; D possibly corresponds to TRBD1 (5 bases). Germline CDR1 reads MDHEN; CDR2 reads SYDVKM. The ends were cut back, 6 bases at V and 2 bases at J, with 16 bases in the middle. The CDR3 runs to 15 residues. CDR3 amino acids: CASSRDGVWNYGYTF. CDR3 nucleotides: TGTGCCAGCAGCAGGGATGGGGTTTGGAACTATGGCTACACCTTC.

The chain joins TRBV7-2 to TRBJ1-2; 10 bases line up with TRBD1. Germline V gene sequence: CDR1 SGHTA, CDR2 FQGNSA. There are 14 residues in the CDR3. Trimming removed 5 bases from V and 7 bases from J; junction bases left unmatched: 7. CDR3 loop: CASSPGQGRSGYTF. The CDR3 DNA is TGTGCCAGCAGCCCGGGACAGGGGAGGAGTGGCTACACCTTC. The variable domain in full, completed from reference TRBV7-2 and TRBJ1-2, reads GAGVSQSPSNKVTEKGKDVELRCDPISGHTALYWYRQSLGQGLEFLIYFQGNSAPDKSGLPSDRFSAERTGGSVSTLTIQRTQQEDSAVYLCASSPGQGRSGYTFGSGTRLTVV.

The chain couples TRBV7-9 to TRBJ2-3; 8 nucleotides align to TRBD2. The CDR3 covers 13 residues. Germline V gene sequence: CDR1 SEHNR, CDR2 FQNEAQ (reference sequence). With V trimmed by 8 bases and J by 3 bases, 4 bases remained unmatched. CDR3: CASLRGGTDTQYF. The CDR3 DNA reads as TGTGCCAGCCTCCGGGGGGGGACAGATACGCAGTATTTT. The full variable domain, its missing parts supplied by reference TRBV7-9 and TRBJ2-3, is DTGVSQNPRHKITKRGQNVTFRCDPISEHNRLYWYRQTLGQGPEFLTYFQNEAQLEKSRLLSDRFSAERPKGSFSTLEIQRTEQGDSAMYLCASLRGGTDTQYFGPGTRLTVL.

As to this clone: At one boundary the junction diverges from the germline segment, which might be a read error. The J gene is TRBJ1-1, the V gene TRBV7-2; the D is unclear. The CDR3 is 15 amino acids. Germline V gene lookup returns CDR1 SGHTA and CDR2 FQGNSA. CDR3 in DNA: TGTGCCAGCAGCTTAGCGCCGCAACGGAACCCTGAAGCTTTCTTT. Translation gives CASSLAPQRNPEAFF.

The J gene is TRBJ1-4, the V gene TRBV7-8, with a possible D match to TRBD1 (6 bases). The germline V gene encodes CDR1 SGHVS and CDR2 FQNEAQ. The CDR3 is made up of 14 amino acids. The V end was cut by 3 bases, the J end by 5 bases, with 10 bases between. The CDR3 reads CASSFTGLNEKLFF. The CDR3 DNA sequence: TGTGCCAGCAGCTTTACAGGGCTGAATGAAAAACTGTTTTTT.